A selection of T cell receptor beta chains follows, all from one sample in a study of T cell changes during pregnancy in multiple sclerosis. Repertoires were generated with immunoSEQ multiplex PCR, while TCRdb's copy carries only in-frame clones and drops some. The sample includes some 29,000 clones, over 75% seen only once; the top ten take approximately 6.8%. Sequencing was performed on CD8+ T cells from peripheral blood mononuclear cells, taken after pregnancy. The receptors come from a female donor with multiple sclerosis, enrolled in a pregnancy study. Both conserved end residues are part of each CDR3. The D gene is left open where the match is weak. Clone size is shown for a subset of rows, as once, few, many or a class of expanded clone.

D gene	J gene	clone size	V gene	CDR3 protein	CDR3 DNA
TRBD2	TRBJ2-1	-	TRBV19	CASSVSGTSGVGGLYNEQFF	TGTGCCAGTAGTGTTTCCGGGACTAGCGGAGTTGGTGGTTTATACAATGAGCAGTTCTTC
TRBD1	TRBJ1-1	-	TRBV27	CASSLGQGSTEAFF	TGTGCCAGCAGTTTGGGACAGGGTAGCACTGAAGCTTTCTTT
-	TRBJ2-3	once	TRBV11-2	CASSLDPSLRTDTQYF	TGTGCCAGCAGCTTAGACCCTAGCTTACGCACAGATACGCAGTATTTT
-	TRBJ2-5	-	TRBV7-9	CASSFTDWSREFGETQYF	TGTGCCAGCAGCTTTACCGATTGGTCCCGGGAATTCGGAGAGACCCAGTACTTC
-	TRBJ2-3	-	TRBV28	CASSLDRFRDTQYF	TGTGCCAGCAGTCTCGACAGGTTCCGAGATACGCAGTATTTT
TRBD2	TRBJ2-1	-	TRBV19	CASSILAGGFNEQFF	TGTGCCAGTAGTATACTAGCGGGAGGGTTCAATGAGCAGTTCTTC
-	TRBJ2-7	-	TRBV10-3	CAISGGGAYEQYF	TGTGCCATCAGTGGAGGCGGGGCCTACGAGCAGTACTTC
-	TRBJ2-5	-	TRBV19	CASSGWTGQETQYF	TGTGCCAGTAGTGGATGGACTGGCCAAGAGACCCAGTACTTC
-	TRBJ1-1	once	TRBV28	CASSLWAGNTEAFF	TGTGCCAGCAGTTTATGGGCAGGGAACACTGAAGCTTTCTTT
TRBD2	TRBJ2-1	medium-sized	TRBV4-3	CASSQDPPGGMNEQFF	TGCGCCAGCAGCCAAGATCCCCCCGGGGGGATGAATGAGCAGTTCTTC
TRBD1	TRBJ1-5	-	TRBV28	CASSGGTGAPQPQHF	TGTGCCAGCTCGGGCGGGACAGGGGCGCCCCAGCCCCAGCATTTT
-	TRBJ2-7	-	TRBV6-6	CASRSSVSHYEQYF	TGTGCCAGCAGGTCGAGCGTTTCCCACTACGAGCAGTACTTC
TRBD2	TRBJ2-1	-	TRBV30	CAWNPTGRGDEQFF	TGTGCCTGGAACCCAACAGGCCGGGGGGATGAGCAGTTCTTC
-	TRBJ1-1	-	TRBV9	CASSVVAGSTEAFF	TGTGCCAGCAGCGTAGTAGCAGGGTCCACTGAAGCTTTCTTT
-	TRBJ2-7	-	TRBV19	CASSIGGAREQYF	TGTGCCAGTAGTATCGGTGGGGCCCGCGAGCAGTACTTC
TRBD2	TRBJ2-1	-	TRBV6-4	CASKISGRAHEQFF	TGTGCCAGCAAAATAAGCGGGAGGGCCCATGAGCAGTTCTTC
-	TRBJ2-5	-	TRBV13	CASSLLPTGQETQYF	TGTGCCAGCAGCTTGCTTCCTACAGGTCAAGAGACCCAGTACTTC
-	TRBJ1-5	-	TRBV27	CASSLSGGNQPQHF	TGTGCCAGCAGTTTATCAGGAGGAAATCAGCCCCAGCATTTT
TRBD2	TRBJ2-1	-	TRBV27	CASSLGLAGQEQFF	TGTGCCAGCAGTCTGGGACTAGCGGGACAAGAGCAGTTCTTC
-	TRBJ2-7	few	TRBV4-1	CASSSTGAPYEQYF	TGCGCCAGCAGCTCAACGGGAGCCCCCTACGAGCAGTACTTC
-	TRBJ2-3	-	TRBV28	CASSFSGNTQYF	TGTGCCAGCAGTTTTTCCGGGAATACGCAGTATTTT
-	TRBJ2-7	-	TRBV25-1	CASSESSNSYEQYF	TGTGCCAGCAGTGAATCGAGTAACTCCTACGAGCAGTACTTC
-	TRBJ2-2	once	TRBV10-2	CASSGSGTGELFF	TGCGCCAGCAGCGGGAGTGGGACCGGGGAGCTGTTTTTT
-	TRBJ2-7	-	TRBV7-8	CASSLLAFASYEQYF	TGTGCCAGCAGCCTCCTAGCGTTCGCCTCCTACGAGCAGTACTTC
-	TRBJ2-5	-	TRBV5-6	CASSLEYSGTQYF	TGTGCCAGCAGCTTGGAATACTCTGGGACCCAGTACTTC
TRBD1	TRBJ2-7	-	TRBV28	CASSRQGPSYEQYF	TGTGCCAGCTCTCGACAGGGTCCGTCCTACGAGCAGTACTTC
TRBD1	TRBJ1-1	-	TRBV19	CATDRGNTEAFF	TGTGCCACCGACAGGGGAAACACTGAAGCTTTCTTT
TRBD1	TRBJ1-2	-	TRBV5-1	CASSLETGDYGYTF	TGCGCCAGCAGCTTGGAGACAGGGGACTATGGCTACACCTTC
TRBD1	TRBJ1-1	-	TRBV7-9	CASSPRQGAEAFF	TGTGCCAGCAGCCCCCGACAGGGGGCTGAAGCTTTCTTT
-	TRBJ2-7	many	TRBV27	CASSLSRGSYEQYF	TGTGCCAGCAGTTTATCCCGAGGATCCTACGAGCAGTACTTC
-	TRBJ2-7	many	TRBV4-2	CASSQVGETGQFYEQYF	TGTGCCAGCAGCCAGGTAGGAGAAACAGGACAGTTCTACGAGCAGTACTTC
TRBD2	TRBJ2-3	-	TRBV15	CATSRVAGVPDTQYF	TGTGCCACCAGCAGAGTGGCGGGAGTCCCAGATACGCAGTATTTT
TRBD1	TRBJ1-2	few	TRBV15	CATSSEGQGVGYTF	TGTGCCACCAGCAGCGAAGGACAGGGGGTTGGCTACACCTTC
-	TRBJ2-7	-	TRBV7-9	CASSGRREHPGEQYF	TGTGCCAGCAGCGGAAGGCGGGAACACCCCGGCGAGCAGTACTTC
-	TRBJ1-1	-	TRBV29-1	CSVVTGFEAFF	TGCAGCGTTGTCACAGGATTTGAAGCTTTCTTT
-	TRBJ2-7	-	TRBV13	CASSLEGGGPRLNEQYF	TGTGCCAGCAGCCTTGAGGGGGGGGGTCCTCGGCTTAACGAGCAGTACTTC
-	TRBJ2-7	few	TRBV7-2	CASSLDRDSYEQYF	TGTGCCAGCAGCTTAGACAGGGACTCCTACGAGCAGTACTTC
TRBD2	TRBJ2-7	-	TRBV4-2	CASSPLGLANEQYF	TGTGCCAGCAGCCCTCTAGGACTAGCGAACGAGCAGTACTTC
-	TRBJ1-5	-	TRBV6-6	CACGPQQGIRQPQHF	TGTGCTTGCGGGCCCCAACAGGGCATCAGGCAGCCCCAGCATTTT
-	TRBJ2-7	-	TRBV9	CASSVGSNSYEQYF	TGTGCCAGCAGCGTAGGTAGTAACTCCTACGAGCAGTACTTC
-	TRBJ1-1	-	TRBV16	CASSKTGGNTEAFF	TGTGCCAGCAGCAAGACGGGTGGGAACACTGAAGCTTTCTTT
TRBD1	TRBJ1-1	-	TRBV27	CASRFGQENTEAFF	TGTGCCAGCCGATTCGGACAGGAGAACACTGAAGCTTTCTTT
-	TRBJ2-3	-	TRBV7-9	CASSFWDIGRGDTQYF	TGTGCCAGCAGCTTTTGGGACATAGGACGAGGAGATACGCAGTATTTT
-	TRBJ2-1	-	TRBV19	CASSITQDSNEQFF	TGTGCCAGTAGTATTACCCAGGATAGCAATGAGCAGTTCTTC
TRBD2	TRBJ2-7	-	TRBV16	CASSHPPTSGSYEQYF	TGTGCCAGCAGCCACCCCCCGACTAGCGGATCCTACGAGCAGTACTTC
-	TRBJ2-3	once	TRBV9	CASSDHRQRTDTQYF	TGTGCCAGCAGCGACCACAGGCAACGCACAGATACGCAGTATTTT
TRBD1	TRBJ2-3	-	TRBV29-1	CSVVPRGLGDTQYF	TGCAGCGTTGTACCCAGGGGGCTGGGAGATACGCAGTATTTT
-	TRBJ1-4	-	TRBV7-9	CASSGGQATNEKLFF	TGTGCCAGCAGCGGCGGACAAGCAACTAATGAAAAACTGTTTTTT
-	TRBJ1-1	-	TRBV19	CASSEGNTEAFF	TGTGCCAGTAGTGAGGGGAACACTGAAGCTTTCTTT
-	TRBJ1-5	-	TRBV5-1	CASSLTGINQPQHF	TGCGCCAGCAGCTTGACAGGGATCAATCAGCCCCAGCATTTT